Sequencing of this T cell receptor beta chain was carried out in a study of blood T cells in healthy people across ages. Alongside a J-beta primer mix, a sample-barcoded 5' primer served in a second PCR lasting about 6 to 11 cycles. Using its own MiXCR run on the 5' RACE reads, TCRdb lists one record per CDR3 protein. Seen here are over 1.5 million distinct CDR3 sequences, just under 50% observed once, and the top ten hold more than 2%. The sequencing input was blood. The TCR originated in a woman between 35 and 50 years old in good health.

The CDR3 loop is CASSFFRQGGYNEQFF. DNA of the CDR3: TGTGCCAGCAGCTTCTTTCGGCAGGGGGGCTACAATGAGCAGTTCTTC. The chain uses TRBV5-5 and TRBJ2-1, with a weak D call TRBD1 (7 bases). Germline CDR1 reads SGHKS; CDR2 reads YYEKEE (reference sequence). With 2 bases removed from V and 3 bases from J, the gap between germline ends came to 15 bases. The CDR3 has 16 amino acids.